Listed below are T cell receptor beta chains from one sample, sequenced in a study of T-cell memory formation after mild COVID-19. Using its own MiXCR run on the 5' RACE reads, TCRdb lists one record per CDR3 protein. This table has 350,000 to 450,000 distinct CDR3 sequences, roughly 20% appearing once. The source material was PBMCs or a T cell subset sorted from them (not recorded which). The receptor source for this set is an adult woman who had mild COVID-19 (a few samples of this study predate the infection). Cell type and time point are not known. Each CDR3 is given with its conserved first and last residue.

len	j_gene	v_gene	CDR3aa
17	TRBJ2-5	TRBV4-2	CASSRLAGGRMEETQYF
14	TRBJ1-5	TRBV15	CATSRTDPEQPQHF
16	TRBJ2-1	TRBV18	CASSPISGGTYNEQFF
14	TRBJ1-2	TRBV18	CASSPQGSLYGYTF
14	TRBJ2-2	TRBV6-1	CASSSGSNTGELFF
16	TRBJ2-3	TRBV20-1	CSAREQGLAGSDTQYF
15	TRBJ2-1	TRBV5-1	CASSLQSRGGGEQFF
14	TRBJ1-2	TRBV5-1	CASSSTGRGYGYTF
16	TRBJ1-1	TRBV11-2	CASSRAKSLPNTEAFF
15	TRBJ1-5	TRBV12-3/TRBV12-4	CASSWASYSNQPQHF
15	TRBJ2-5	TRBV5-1	CASSSGLAEQETQYF
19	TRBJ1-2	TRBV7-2	CASSLNPTGQGSPNYGYTF
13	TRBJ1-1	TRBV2	CASTRRLSLGAFF
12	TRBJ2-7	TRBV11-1	CASGQGSYEQYF
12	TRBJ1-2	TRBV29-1	CSVAERSYGYTF
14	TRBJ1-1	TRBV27	CARAGAHSNTEAFF
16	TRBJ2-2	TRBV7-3	CASSLLGVSNTGELFF
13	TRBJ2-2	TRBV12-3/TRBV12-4	CASSDSNTGELFF
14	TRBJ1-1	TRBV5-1	CASSGGTANTEAFF
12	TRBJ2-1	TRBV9	CASSVGRTEQFF
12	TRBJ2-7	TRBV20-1	CSASASTYEQYF
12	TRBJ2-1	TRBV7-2	CASSRDFNEQFF
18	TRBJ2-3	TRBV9	CASSDPRTSGGGTDTQYF
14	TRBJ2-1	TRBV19	CASSIGGDYNEQFF
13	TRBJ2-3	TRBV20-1	CSAGGPPSDTQYF
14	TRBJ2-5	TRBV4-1	CASSLQQYQETQYF
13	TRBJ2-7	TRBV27	CASSLVRLGEQYF
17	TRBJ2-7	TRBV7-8	CASSLAGPSGGAYEQYF
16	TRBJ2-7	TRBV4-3	CASSQDRASFSYEQYF
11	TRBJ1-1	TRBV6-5	CASSWDREAFF
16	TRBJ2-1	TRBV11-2	CASSSTPGGTGSEQFF
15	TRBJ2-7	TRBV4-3	CASSQETTALYEQYF
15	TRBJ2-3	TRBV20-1	CSAAGTQTSTDTQYF
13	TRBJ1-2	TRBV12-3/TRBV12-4	CASSLAGPYGYTF